This passage covers 28 T cell receptor beta chains from one sample sequenced in a study of T cell repertoires in cytomegalovirus infection. Each CDR3 protein gets one entry after TCRdb re-called the reads with MiXCR. Found here are 450,000 to 600,000 distinct CDR3 sequences, about 11% of them singletons; the top ten hold around 9.6%. The sample was PBMCs. Source of these receptors: a human donor in good health (CMV status not recorded). Some clones in this sample may be carry-over from other donors' samples.

The chain joins TRBV20-1 to TRBJ2-1; D gene ambiguous. Germline V lookup: CDR1 DFQATT, CDR2 SNEGSKA (reference sequence). With 3 bases removed from V and 0 bases from J, the gap between germline ends came to 15 bases. This CDR3 is built from 16 residues. CDR3 in DNA: TGCAGTGCTAGCGGGCCAGTTCCAAGCTCCTACAATGAGCAGTTCTTC. This sequence encodes CSASGPVPSSYNEQFF.

This clonotype was counted a few times. This sequence joins TRBV20-1 and TRBJ1-6, with 9 bases that match TRBD1. This CDR3 is 15 amino acids long. V was pared by 5 bases and J by 1 base, with 3 bases of the junction left unmatched. Germline V lookup: CDR1 DFQATT, CDR2 SNEGSKA (reference sequence). CDR3 region: CSAPGQGSYNSPLHF. The CDR3 DNA is TGCAGTGCTCCCGGACAGGGGTCCTATAATTCACCCCTCCACTTT.

This clonotype was counted between two and nine times. J is TRBJ1-5 and V is TRBV10-2, with 7 nucleotides matching TRBD1. The germline V gene has CDR1 WSHSY and CDR2 SAAADI. The trim removed 6 bases at V and 5 bases at J, leaving 16 bases unmatched. The CDR3 is 17 amino acids. The CDR3 DNA reads TGCGCCAGCAGCCCGTACCAGGGGGGGGGTGACGATCAGCCCCAGCATTTT. The encoded protein is CASSPYQGGGDDQPQHF.

This clonotype was detected ten times or more. The rearrangement links TRBV28 to TRBJ2-1, with TRBD1 matching over 10 bases. J gave up 15 bases and V 5 bases, and 10 bases lay outside the gene matches. The CDR3 extends over 13 amino acids. Germline CDR1 reads MDHEN; CDR2 reads SYDVKM. The CDR3 reads CASSDPGQGFTFF. Here the CDR3 DNA reads TGTGCCAGCAGTGACCCGGGACAGGGGTTTACGTTCTTC. The complete variable domain, with remaining parts taken from reference TRBV28 and TRBJ2-1, reads DVKVTQSSRYLVKRTGEKVFLECVQDMDHENMFWYRQDPGLGLRLIYFSYDVKMKEKGDIPEGYSVSREKKERFSLILESASTNQTSMYLCASSDPGQGFTFFGPGTRLTVL.

This clonotype was seen ten or more times. The rearrangement links TRBV5-5 to TRBJ2-7; 11 bases line up with TRBD1. With V trimmed by 3 bases and J by 3 bases, 5 bases remained unmatched. The length of the CDR3 is 15 residues. Germline CDR1 and CDR2: SGHKS and YYEKEE (reference sequence). CDR3: CASSSEGQGGYEQYF. Written as DNA, the CDR3 is TGTGCCAGCAGCTCCGAGGGACAGGGGGGCTACGAGCAGTACTTC.

This clonotype was recorded many times. The chain recombines TRBV6-1 with TRBJ2-1, with D perhaps assigned TRBD1 or TRBD2 (6 bases each). Germline V gene data show CDR1 as MNHNS and CDR2 as SASEGT. This CDR3 is built from 17 residues. The V gene lost 4 bases and the J gene lost 5 bases, with 21 bases spanning the gap. CDR3 nucleotides: TGTGCCAGCAGTGGGGTGCGGGGCTGGGACACACACAATGAGCAGTTCTTC. It translates to CASSGVRGWDTHNEQFF.

This clonotype occurred many times. The rearrangement links TRBV6-5 to TRBJ2-3, with 7 positions matching TRBD2. CDR1 is MNHEY, CDR2 SVGAGI, per germline. The CDR3 loop spans 14 amino acids. J gave up 2 bases and V 6 bases, and 5 bases lay outside the gene matches. The CDR3 region is CASSLTSTTDTQYF. CDR3 DNA sequence: TGTGCCAGCAGCTTGACTAGCACCACAGATACGCAGTATTTT.

The chain links TRBV10-3 to TRBJ2-3; TRBD2 matches 10 bases. This CDR3 spans 18 amino acids. CDR1 is ENHRY, CDR2 SYGVKD, per germline. V shed 6 bases and J 2 bases; nucleotides not matched to a gene: 14. The CDR3 reads CAIRVAGGNERFTDTQYF. Written as DNA, the CDR3 is TGTGCCATCAGAGTAGCGGGAGGAAACGAAAGATTCACAGATACGCAGTATTTT.

This clonotype was seen repeatedly, ten times or more. The J gene is TRBJ2-7, the V gene TRBV11-2; D remains ambiguous. The CDR3 consists of 11 residues. V was trimmed by 6 bases and J by 6 bases, leaving 9 bases between them. Germline CDR1 SGHAT, CDR2 FQNNGV. CDR3 amino acids: CASSPGPEQYF. DNA of the CDR3: TGTGCCAGCAGTCCGGGCCCCGAGCAGTACTTC. The full variable domain, completed using reference TRBV11-2 and TRBJ2-7, is EAGVAQSPRYKIIEKRQSVAFWCNPISGHATLYWYQQILGQGPKLLIQFQNNGVVDDSQLPKDRFSAERLKGVDSTLKIQPAKLEDSAVYLCASSPGPEQYFGPGTRLTVT.

This clonotype was observed many times. The rearrangement joins TRBV12-3 or TRBV12-4 to TRBJ1-5; unclear D gene. V was cut by 5 bases and J by 2 bases, with 16 bases left in between. The CDR3 spans 16 residues. CDR3 bases: TGTGCCAGCAGTCCCTCACTCTCTGGCGGCAATCAGCCCCAGCATTTT. Its translation: CASSPSLSGGNQPQHF.

The J gene is TRBJ2-7, the V gene TRBV28; tentatively, D is TRBD2 (6 bases). This CDR3 has 14 residues. Germline V gene lookup returns CDR1 MDHEN and CDR2 SYDVKM. With 3 bases removed from V and 0 bases from J, the gap between germline ends came to 9 bases. The CDR3 DNA sequence: TGTGCCAGCAGTTTGGGACTCAACTCCTACGAGCAGTACTTC. This sequence encodes CASSLGLNSYEQYF.

Comment on this clonotype: The junction departs from the called germline gene at one end, perhaps through a read error. The CDR3 DNA reads TGTGCCAGCAGCCCGGGACGGACAAACTATGGCCACACCTTC. Its translation: CASSPGRTNYGHTF. The chain uses TRBV12-3 or TRBV12-4 and TRBJ1-2, with D maybe TRBD1 (5 bases). The CDR3 consists of 14 residues.

Only a few counts were recorded for this clonotype. The chain combines TRBV13 with TRBJ1-2, with D possibly being TRBD1 (5 bases). This CDR3 contains 12 residues. The V gene lost 5 bases and the J gene lost 6 bases, with 10 bases spanning the gap. CDR1 is PRHDT, CDR2 FYEKMQ, per germline (reference sequence). In nucleotides, the CDR3 is TGTGCCAGCAGCACACGAGGGGATGGCTACACCTTC. Translating gives CASSTRGDGYTF. The variable domain in full, with the rest retrieved from reference TRBV13 and TRBJ1-2, is AAGVIQSPRHLIKEKRETATLKCYPIPRHDTVYWYQQGPGQDPQFLISFYEKMQSDKGSIPDRFSAQQFSDYHSELNMSSLELGDSALYFCASSTRGDGYTFGSGTRLTVV.

This clonotype was seen many times. The rearrangement links TRBV12-3 or TRBV12-4 to TRBJ2-1; 15 nucleotides agree with TRBD2. J was trimmed by 6 bases and V by 1 base; bases with no gene match: 13. This CDR3 is 20 amino acids long. As DNA, the CDR3 is TGTGCCAGCAGTTTAGGTCTAGGACTAGCGGGAGGGCCGGAGATCAATGAGCAGTTCTTC. This sequence encodes CASSLGLGLAGGPEINEQFF.

Ten or more counts support this clonotype. J is TRBJ1-1 and V is TRBV7-3; TRBD1 aligns across 10 bases. Germline values: CDR1 SGHTA, CDR2 FQGTGA. J was trimmed by 6 bases and V by 0 bases; bases with no gene match: 4. The CDR3 runs 15 residues. The CDR3 is CASSLTGTGDSEAFF. CDR3 coding DNA: TGTGCCAGCAGCTTAACCGGGACAGGGGATTCTGAAGCTTTCTTT.

The table lists this clonotype with a count of one. The chain links TRBV20-1 to TRBJ2-6, with D unresolved. The CDR3 is made up of 15 amino acids. The V and J ends lost 0 bases and 0 bases respectively, with 6 bases between them. Germline V CDR1 and CDR2: DFQATT, SNEGSKA (reference sequence). The CDR3 DNA is TGCAGTGCTAGAGACGGGCGCTCTGGGGCCAACGTCCTGACTTTC. This sequence encodes CSARDGRSGANVLTF.

This clonotype was counted ten times or more. J is TRBJ2-7 and V is TRBV5-6; 10 bases match TRBD2. The CDR3 contains 15 residues. Germline V gene lookup returns CDR1 SGHDT and CDR2 YYEEEE. After removal of 4 bases from V and 3 bases from J, the junction contained 7 bases not matched to a gene. The CDR3 DNA sequence: TGTGCCAGCAGCCCGGGACTAGCGCGACTCTACGAGCAGTACTTC. It codes for CASSPGLARLYEQYF.

This clonotype was counted between two and nine times. The chain recombines TRBV2 with TRBJ1-1, with TRBD1 identical over 12 bases. The CDR3 consists of 14 residues. V gave up 6 bases and J gave up 4 bases; unmatched junction bases: 3. Germline CDR1 is SNHLY and CDR2 is FYNNEI. The CDR3 sequence is CASRGQGAVTEAFF. CDR3 nucleotides: TGTGCCAGCAGGGGACAGGGGGCGGTCACTGAAGCTTTCTTT.

This clonotype was counted at least ten times. This chain links TRBV25-1 with TRBJ2-2, with D tentatively TRBD1 (6 bases). Germline assignment: CDR1 MGHDK and CDR2 SYGVNS. V gave up 7 bases and J gave up 0 bases, with 15 bases separating them. The CDR3 runs 16 residues. DNA of the CDR3: TGTGCCAGCAACGGTAGGGGGACATCGAACACCGGGGAGCTGTTTTTT. This sequence encodes CASNGRGTSNTGELFF.

The table lists this clonotype with a few counts. V usage is TRBV24-1 and J usage is TRBJ1-4, with TRBD1 matching over 11 bases. The germline V gene has CDR1 KGHDR and CDR2 SFDVKD. V lost 2 bases and J lost 7; bases outside the gene matches: 8. The CDR3 sequence is 17 residues long. CDR3 residues: CATSDSGTGGAFEKLFF. Written as DNA, the CDR3 is TGTGCCACCAGTGATTCCGGGACAGGGGGAGCATTTGAAAAACTGTTTTTT.

In this sample, this clonotype turned up many times. The V and J genes are TRBV4-2 and TRBJ2-3, with 8 bases that match TRBD2. V was clipped by 0 bases and J by 0 bases; unmatched bases: 2. The CDR3 length is 16 residues. The germline V gene has CDR1 LGHNA and CDR2 YNFKEQ. CDR3 sequence: CASSQEASGSTDTQYF. CDR3 DNA: TGTGCCAGCAGCCAAGAGGCTAGCGGGAGCACAGATACGCAGTATTTT.

This clonotype was observed at least ten times. V and J are TRBV7-2 and TRBJ2-1; D perhaps matches TRBD1 (5 bases). CDR1 SGHTA and CDR2 FQGNSA come from the germline V gene. This CDR3 comprises 17 residues. Trimming took off 1 base at V and 0 bases at J, with 13 bases between the two ends. The CDR3 sequence: CASSLGGGPSSYNEQFF. In nucleotides, the CDR3 is TGTGCCAGCAGCTTAGGGGGCGGCCCCAGCTCCTACAATGAGCAGTTCTTC.

This clonotype was found a few times. The J gene is TRBJ2-1, the V gene TRBV20-1; 7 bases are shared with TRBD2. Germline CDR1 is DFQATT and CDR2 is SNEGSKA (reference sequence). The length of the CDR3 is 14 residues. The V segment lost 0 bases and the J segment 8 bases; nucleotides outside the gene matches: 7. CDR3 DNA: TGCAGTGCTAGAGAGCCCGGGAGGCCTCATGAGCAGTTCTTC. Amino acid sequence: CSAREPGRPHEQFF.

The V gene is TRBV20-1, the J gene TRBJ2-1; D might be TRBD2 (6 bases). Germline CDR1 reads DFQATT; CDR2 reads SNEGSKA (reference sequence). This CDR3 region has 14 residues. V lost 2 bases and J lost 3, with 11 bases in between. This chain's CDR3 is CSARSTSLYNEQFF. The CDR3 nucleotides are TGCAGTGCTAGAAGCACTAGCCTCTACAATGAGCAGTTCTTC.

Ten or more counts support this clonotype. The J gene is TRBJ2-7, the V gene TRBV7-2; 7 nucleotides line up with TRBD2. The V segment lost 7 bases and the J segment 4 bases; nucleotides outside the gene matches: 13. Per germline, CDR1 SGHTA and CDR2 FQGNSA. This CDR3 is 15 amino acids long. The CDR3 DNA follows: TGTGCCAGCACCGCCGGGGAGGGAGGTTCTTACGAGCAGTACTTC. Translated, it gives CASTAGEGGSYEQYF.

This chain joins TRBV24-1 and TRBJ2-1; D unclear. Trimming took 4 bases from V and 8 from J, leaving 8 bases between them. The CDR3 runs to 12 residues. From germline, CDR1 is KGHDR and CDR2 SFDVKD. In DNA form, the CDR3 reads TGTGCCACCAGTGAGGAGTCAGATGAGCAGTTCTTC. Its protein product is CATSEESDEQFF.

This clonotype was recorded many times. The V gene is TRBV2, the J gene TRBJ1-1; 7 nucleotides agree with TRBD1. The germline V gene has CDR1 SNHLY and CDR2 FYNNEI. The ends lost 10 bases at V and 1 base at J; junction bases unmatched: 9. This CDR3 contains 14 residues. The DNA of the CDR3 is TGTGCCACCACAGGGGTAAGAGGGAACACTGAAGCTTTCTTT. Protein product: CATTGVRGNTEAFF.

This chain uses TRBV5-1 with TRBJ2-7; possible D gene TRBD2, 6 bases. Deletions cut 3 bases from V and 6 bases from J, with 16 bases between. The germline V gene encodes CDR1 SGHRS and CDR2 YFSETQ. The CDR3 has 14 residues. CDR3 nucleotides: TGCGCCAGCAGCTCCGGGGGTGGAGTCTTCGAGCAGTACTTC. Its translation is CASSSGGGVFEQYF.